This TCR beta chain was found in a study of blood T cell repertoires in COVID-19. Study context: Sites in the United States, Italy and Spain provided acute and convalescent COVID-19 samples.

The CDR3 is 16 residues long. Generated by immunoSEQ multiplex PCR, the TCRdb table keeps only in-frame clones and is missing some. The repertoire holds 200,000 or so clones, with around 82% as singletons. This TCR came from a man aged 35 to 55 who had recovered from COVID-19. Sequences were obtained from PBMCs or T cells enriched from blood (not recorded which). The gene calls are TRBV21-1 and TRBJ2-7; TRBD1, the table's D call, lacks a check against the DNA. TRBV21-1 is a pseudogene. The CDR3, as DNA: TGTGCCAGCAGCAAAGCGAACAGGGGGGCTTTGTACGAGCAGTACTTC. This codes for CASSKANRGALYEQYF.